The entry below describes one TCR beta chain. What it recognizes is unknown. The source of the sample is a study of shared clonotypes between healthy human individuals. Findings and caveats of the study: An effect of sequencing depth on clonotype sharing among donors was expected. Tissue TCR repertoires likely differ from these blood-only repertoires. Lower generation probabilities were found for non-shared clonotypes than for those shared by all four donors.

The genomic DNA of each subset was split evenly across several immunoSEQ plates. TCRdb keeps only in-frame clones here, not all; method: immunoSEQ multiplex PCR. In the table there are around 610,000 clones, about 95% of which are singletons. The CDR3 has 14 amino acids. V lost 5 bases, J lost 7 bases, and 17 bases lay in between. CDR1 and CDR2 from the germline V gene are MNHEY and SMNVEV (reference sequence). Cells designated naive CD8 were CD45RO-negative and were positively selected for CCR7, with terminally differentiated effector memory CD45RA+ cells excluded. The sequencing input was naive CD8+ T cells sorted from blood. This clonotype was obtained from a woman under 40 in good health. The gene calls are TRBV27 and TRBJ1-2; possible D gene TRBD1, 6 bases. Written as DNA, the CDR3 is TGTGCCAGCAGTCCAGGGGCGGGGTTCATTGGCTACACCTTC. It encodes CASSPGAGFIGYTF.